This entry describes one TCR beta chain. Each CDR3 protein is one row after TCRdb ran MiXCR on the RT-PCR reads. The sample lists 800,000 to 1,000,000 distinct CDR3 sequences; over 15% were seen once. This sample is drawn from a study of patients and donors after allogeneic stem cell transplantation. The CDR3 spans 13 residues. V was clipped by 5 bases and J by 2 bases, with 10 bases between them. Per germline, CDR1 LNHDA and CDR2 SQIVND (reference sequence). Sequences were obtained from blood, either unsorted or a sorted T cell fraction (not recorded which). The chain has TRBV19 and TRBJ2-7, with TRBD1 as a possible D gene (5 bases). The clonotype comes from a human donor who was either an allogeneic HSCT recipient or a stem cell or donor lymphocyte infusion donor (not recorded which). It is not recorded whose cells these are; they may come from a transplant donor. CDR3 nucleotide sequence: TGTGCCAGTAGTGTAGGGGAAACCTACGAGCAGTACTTC. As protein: CASSVGETYEQYF.